Relative to its sample, the clone carrying this TCR beta chain is medium-sized. Its cognate antigen is unknown. These data belong to a study of glioma-infiltrating T cells. TCR alpha and beta CDR3 regions were amplified from RNA using iRepertoire nested multiplex PCR. One entry per CDR3 protein results from TCRdb running MiXCR on the multiplex PCR reads. The sample holds tens of thousands of distinct CDR3 sequences, approximately 42% seen once. The CDR3 totals 15 residues. V trimming: 6 bases; J trimming: 0 bases; junction bases outside the gene matches: 4. Germline lookup yields CDR1 MDHEN and CDR2 SYDVKM. Study-level results: Gliomas, especially low-grade, showed above-expected tissue-blood divergence; non-neoplastic patients showed below.

The clonotype was recovered from a human donor with low-grade glioma or glioblastoma, undergoing nonglioma brain surgery, or in good health (not recorded which). Sequenced: glioma tissue, nonneoplastic brain tissue, or PBMCs (not recorded which). V and J are TRBV28 and TRBJ2-1; 8 bases are shared with TRBD1. CDR3 sequence reads: CASSRQGTSYNEQFF. The DNA for the CDR3 is TGTGCCAGCAGCCGACAGGGGACCTCCTACAATGAGCAGTTCTTC. The whole variable domain, remainder taken from reference TRBV28 and TRBJ2-1, is DVKVTQSSRYLVKRTGEKVFLECVQDMDHENMFWYRQDPGLGLRLIYFSYDVKMKEKGDIPEGYSVSREKKERFSLILESASTNQTSMYLCASSRQGTSYNEQFFGPGTRLTVL.